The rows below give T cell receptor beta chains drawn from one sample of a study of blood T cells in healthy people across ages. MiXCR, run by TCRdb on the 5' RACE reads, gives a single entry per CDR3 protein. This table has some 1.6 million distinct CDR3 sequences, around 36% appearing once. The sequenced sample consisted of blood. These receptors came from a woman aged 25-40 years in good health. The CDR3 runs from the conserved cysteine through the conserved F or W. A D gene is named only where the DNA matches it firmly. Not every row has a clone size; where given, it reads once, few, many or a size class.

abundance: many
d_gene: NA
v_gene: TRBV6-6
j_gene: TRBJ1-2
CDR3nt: TGTGCCAGCAGGGACCTAACTAACTATGGCTACACCTTC
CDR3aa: CASRDLTNYGYTF

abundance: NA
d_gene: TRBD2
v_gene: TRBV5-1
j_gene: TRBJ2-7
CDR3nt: TGCACCAGCGCCCAGACTAGCGGGAGGATCGACGAGCAGTACTTC
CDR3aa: CTSAQTSGRIDEQYF

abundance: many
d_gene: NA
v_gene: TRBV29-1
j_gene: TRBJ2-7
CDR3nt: TGCAGCGTTCTGGCTCCCACATACGAGCAGTACTTC
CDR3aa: CSVLAPTYEQYF

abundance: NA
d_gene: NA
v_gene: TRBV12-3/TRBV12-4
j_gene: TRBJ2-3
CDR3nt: TGTGCCAGCAGTCACCGGGACGGAGATACGCAGTATTTT
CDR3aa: CASSHRDGDTQYF

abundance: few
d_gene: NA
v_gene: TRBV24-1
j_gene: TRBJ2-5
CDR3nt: TGTGCCACCAGTGATTTCACGGCTAGCTTTCAAGAGACCCAGTACTTC
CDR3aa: CATSDFTASFQETQYF

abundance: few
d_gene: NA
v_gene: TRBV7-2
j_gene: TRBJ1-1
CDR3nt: TGTGCCAGCAGCTTAGTGGCCCTAATGAACACTGAAGCTTTCTTT
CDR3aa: CASSLVALMNTEAFF

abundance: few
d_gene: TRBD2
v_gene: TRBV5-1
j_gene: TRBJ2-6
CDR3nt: TGCGCCAGCAGCGGGACTAGCGGAGGCTCTGGGGCCAACGTCCTGACTTTC
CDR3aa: CASSGTSGGSGANVLTF

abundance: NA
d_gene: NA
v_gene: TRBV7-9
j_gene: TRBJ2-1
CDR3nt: TGTGCCAGCAGCAAGCAAAGGGGCGATGAGCAGTTCTTC
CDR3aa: CASSKQRGDEQFF

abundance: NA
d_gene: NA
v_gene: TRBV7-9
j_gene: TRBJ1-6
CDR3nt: TGTGCCAGCAGCCAAGGACATCCGAGCTCCTATAATTCACCCCTCCACTTT
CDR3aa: CASSQGHPSSYNSPLHF

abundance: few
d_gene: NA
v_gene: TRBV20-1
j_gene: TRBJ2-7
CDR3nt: NA
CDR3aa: CSASGPAGQPRGYEQYF

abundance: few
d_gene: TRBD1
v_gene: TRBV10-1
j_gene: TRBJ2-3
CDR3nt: TGCGCCAGCAGTGGACAGGGGGTCACAGATACGCAGTATTTT
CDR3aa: CASSGQGVTDTQYF

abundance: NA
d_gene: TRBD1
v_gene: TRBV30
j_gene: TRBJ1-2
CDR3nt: TGTGCCTGGAGGCGGACAGGGGCCGGTAGCTATGGCTACACCTTC
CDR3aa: CAWRRTGAGSYGYTF

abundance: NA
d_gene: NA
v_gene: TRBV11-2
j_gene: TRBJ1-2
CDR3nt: TGTGCCAGCAGCACCTCGGACACGAGGAACAGAATCTATGGCTACACCTTC
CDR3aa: CASSTSDTRNRIYGYTF

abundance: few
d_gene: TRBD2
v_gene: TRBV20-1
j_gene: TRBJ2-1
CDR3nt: TGCAGTGCTAGAGATATGACTAGCCCGAGCTCCTACAATGAGCAGTTCTTC
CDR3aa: CSARDMTSPSSYNEQFF

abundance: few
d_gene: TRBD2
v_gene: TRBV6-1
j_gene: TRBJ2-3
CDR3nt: TGTGCCAGCAGTGGAGGGAGCGGGAGTTGGGATACGCAGTATTTT
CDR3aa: CASSGGSGSWDTQYF

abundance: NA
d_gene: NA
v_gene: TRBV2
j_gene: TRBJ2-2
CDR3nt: TGTGCCAGCGGGCAGGTCTCCGGGGAGCTGTTTTTT
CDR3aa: CASGQVSGELFF

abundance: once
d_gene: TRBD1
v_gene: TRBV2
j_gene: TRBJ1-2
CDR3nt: TGTGCCAGCAGCTCCGGGACAGGGCGGGATGGCTACACCTTC
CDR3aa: CASSSGTGRDGYTF

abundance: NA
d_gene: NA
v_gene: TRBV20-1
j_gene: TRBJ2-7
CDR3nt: TGCAGTGCTACAACCGGGACACCAAGCTCCTACGAGCAGTACTTC
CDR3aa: CSATTGTPSSYEQYF

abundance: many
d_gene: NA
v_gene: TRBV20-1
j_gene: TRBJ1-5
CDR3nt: TGCAGTGCTACCCTAGGGGGGTGGCCCCAGCATTTT
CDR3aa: CSATLGGWPQHF

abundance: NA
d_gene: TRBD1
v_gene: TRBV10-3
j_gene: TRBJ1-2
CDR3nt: TGTGCCATCAGTGAGTCGACCGGACAGGGGGCCTCGAACTATGGCTACACCTTC
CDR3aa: CAISESTGQGASNYGYTF

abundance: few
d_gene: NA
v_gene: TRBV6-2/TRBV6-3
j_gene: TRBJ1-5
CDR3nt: TGTGCCAGCAGTTACCCCCCTTACATCCAAGGTCAGCCCCAGCATTTT
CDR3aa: CASSYPPYIQGQPQHF

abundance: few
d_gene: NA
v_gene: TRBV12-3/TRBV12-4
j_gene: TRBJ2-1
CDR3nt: TGTGCCAGCAGTCCCGATAGAAGCCCCTACAATGAGCAGTTCTTC
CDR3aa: CASSPDRSPYNEQFF

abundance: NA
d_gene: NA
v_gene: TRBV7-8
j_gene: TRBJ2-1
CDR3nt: TGTGCCAGCAGCTCACACCCTAGGGGACCAAATGAGCAGTTCTTC
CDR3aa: CASSSHPRGPNEQFF

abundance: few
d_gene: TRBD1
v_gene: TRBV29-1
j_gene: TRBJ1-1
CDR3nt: TGCAGCGTTGAACCCCAGGACAGGGGCCTTGGGGGAGCTTTCTTT
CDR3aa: CSVEPQDRGLGGAFF

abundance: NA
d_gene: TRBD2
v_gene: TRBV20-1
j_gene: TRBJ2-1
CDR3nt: TGCAGTGCCCTTAGCGGGGGGGCCGGGAATGAGCAGTTCTTC
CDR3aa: CSALSGGAGNEQFF

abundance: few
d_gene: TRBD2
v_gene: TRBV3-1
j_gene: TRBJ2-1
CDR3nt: TGTGCCAGCAGCCAAGATTGGGGATCAGGCGCGGGGGGCTACAATGAGCAGTTCTTC
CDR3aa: CASSQDWGSGAGGYNEQFF

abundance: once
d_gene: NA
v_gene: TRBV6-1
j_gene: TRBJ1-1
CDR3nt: TGTGCCAGCAGCGCCTTCAGGACCCAACTTGAAGCTTTCTTT
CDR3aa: CASSAFRTQLEAFF

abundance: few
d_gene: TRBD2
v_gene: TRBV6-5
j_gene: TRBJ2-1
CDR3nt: TGTGCCAGCAGTTACTGGGCCGGGACTAGCAACCACAATGAGCAGTTCTTC
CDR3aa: CASSYWAGTSNHNEQFF

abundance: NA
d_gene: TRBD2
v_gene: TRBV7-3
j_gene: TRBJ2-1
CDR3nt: TGTGCCACCGCGCGGACTAGCGATCACAATGAGCAGTTCTTC
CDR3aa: CATARTSDHNEQFF

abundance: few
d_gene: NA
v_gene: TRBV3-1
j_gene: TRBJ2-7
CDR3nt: TGTGCCAGCAGCCAAACCCTTTGGGCGGGGAACTACGAGCAGTACTTC
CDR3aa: CASSQTLWAGNYEQYF

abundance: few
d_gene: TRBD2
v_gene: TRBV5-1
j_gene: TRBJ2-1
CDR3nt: TGCGCCAGCAGCTCCCCCCCTAGCGGGGAAAGGAATGAGCAGTTCTTC
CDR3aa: CASSSPPSGERNEQFF

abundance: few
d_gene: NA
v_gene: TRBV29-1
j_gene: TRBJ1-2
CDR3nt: TGCAGCGTCGAGCGGGGGGACTATGGCTACACCTTC
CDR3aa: CSVERGDYGYTF

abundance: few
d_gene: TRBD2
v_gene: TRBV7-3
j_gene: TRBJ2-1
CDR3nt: TGTGCCAGCAGTGAAAAGGGACTAGCGGGTATATACAATGAGCAGTTCTTC
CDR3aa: CASSEKGLAGIYNEQFF

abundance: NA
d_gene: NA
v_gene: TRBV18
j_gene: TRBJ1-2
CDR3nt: TGTGCCAGCTCACCCAACGGGGTAGATGGCTACACCTTC
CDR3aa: CASSPNGVDGYTF

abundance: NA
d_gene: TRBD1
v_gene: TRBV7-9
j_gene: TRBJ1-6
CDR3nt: TGTGCCAGCAGCCCCATGAGCGGACAGGGTAATTCACCCCTCCACTTT
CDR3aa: CASSPMSGQGNSPLHF

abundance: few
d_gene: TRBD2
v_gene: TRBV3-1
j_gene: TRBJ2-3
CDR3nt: TGTGCCAGCAGCCGTCCGACTAGCGGGGGCGCCGGGAGCACAGATACGCAGTATTTT
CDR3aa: CASSRPTSGGAGSTDTQYF

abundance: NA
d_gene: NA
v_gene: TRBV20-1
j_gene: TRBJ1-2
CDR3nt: TGCAGTGCTAGGGCAGGCCGGCGGGGCTACACCTTC
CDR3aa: CSARAGRRGYTF

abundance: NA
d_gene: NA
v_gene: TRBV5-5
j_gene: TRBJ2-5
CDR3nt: TGTGCCAGCAGCCACGACGGGGAGGGACAAGAGACCCGGTACTTC
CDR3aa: CASSHDGEGQETRYF

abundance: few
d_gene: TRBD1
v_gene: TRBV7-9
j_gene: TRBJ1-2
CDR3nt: TGTGCCAGCAGCTTAGCGCGGGGACAGGATGGCTACACCTTC
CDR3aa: CASSLARGQDGYTF

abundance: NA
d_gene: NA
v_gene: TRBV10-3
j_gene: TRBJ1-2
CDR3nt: TGTGCCATCAGCCCGGTAGGAGTTAACTATGGCTACACCTTC
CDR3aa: CAISPVGVNYGYTF

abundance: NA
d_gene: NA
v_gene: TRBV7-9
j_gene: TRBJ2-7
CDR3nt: TGTGCCAGCCGGGACTTAAGGGATGAGCAGTACTTC
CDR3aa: CASRDLRDEQYF

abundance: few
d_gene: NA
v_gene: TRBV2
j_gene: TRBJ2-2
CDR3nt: TGTGCCAGCAGCCAGACCTCCAACACCGGGGAGCTGTTTTTT
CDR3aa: CASSQTSNTGELFF

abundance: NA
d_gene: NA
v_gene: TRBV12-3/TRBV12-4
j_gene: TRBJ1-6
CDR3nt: TGTGCCAGCAATTTCCATCGGGACGGTTATAATTCACCCCTCCACTTT
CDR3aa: CASNFHRDGYNSPLHF

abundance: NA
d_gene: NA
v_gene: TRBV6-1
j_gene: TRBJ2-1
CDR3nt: TGTGCCAGCAGTGCCCACCACCAGGGAGAGGGCTACTACAATGAGCAGTTCTTC
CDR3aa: CASSAHHQGEGYYNEQFF

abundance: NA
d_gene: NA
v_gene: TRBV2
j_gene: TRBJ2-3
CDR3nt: TGTGCCAGGGCGGGTTCGGAGGAGCAGTATTTT
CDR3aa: CARAGSEEQYF

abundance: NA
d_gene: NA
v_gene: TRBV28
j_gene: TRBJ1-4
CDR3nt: TGTGCCAGCAGCGCCCCGCCGCGGTTAGTGGGGGATGAAAAACTGTTTTTT
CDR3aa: CASSAPPRLVGDEKLFF